This is a list of T cell receptor beta chains from one sample in a study of T-cell memory formation after mild COVID-19. TCRdb independently ran MiXCR on the 5' RACE reads; one entry per CDR3 protein. The sample includes some 120,000 distinct CDR3 sequences, 5% to 6.5% seen only once; the top ten take around 2%. Sequenced material: PBMCs or a T cell subset sorted from them (not recorded which). Receptors originate from an adult woman who had mild COVID-19 (a few samples of this study predate the infection). Cell type and time point are not known. CDR3s include the opening cysteine and the closing phenylalanine or tryptophan. Fields, in order: V gene, clone size, D gene, J gene, CDR3 protein, CDR3 DNA. A D gene is named only where the DNA matches it firmly. Clone size is shown for a subset of rows, as once, few, many or a class of expanded clone.

v_call: TRBV27; clone_size: many; d_call: NA; j_call: TRBJ2-7; cdr3_aa: CASSPTRTYEQYF; cdr3_nt: TGTGCCAGCAGTCCGACCCGAACCTACGAGCAGTACTTC
v_call: TRBV5-1; clone_size: few; d_call: NA; j_call: TRBJ1-1; cdr3_aa: CASSTGDGRNTEAFF; cdr3_nt: TGCGCCAGCTCCACTGGGGACGGTCGGAACACTGAAGCTTTCTTT
v_call: TRBV9; clone_size: few; d_call: TRBD2; j_call: TRBJ2-3; cdr3_aa: CASSHQEGLASGGLLTDTQYF; cdr3_nt: TGTGCCAGCAGCCACCAAGAGGGACTGGCTAGCGGGGGGCTCCTCACAGATACGCAGTATTTT
v_call: TRBV20-1; clone_size: many; d_call: NA; j_call: TRBJ1-5; cdr3_aa: CSARAGGRAQPQHF; cdr3_nt: TGCAGTGCTAGAGCGGGGGGCAGGGCTCAGCCCCAGCATTTT
v_call: TRBV6-2/TRBV6-3; clone_size: many; d_call: NA; j_call: TRBJ2-1; cdr3_aa: CASSLRDNEQFF; cdr3_nt: TGTGCCAGCAGCCTCCGGGATAATGAGCAGTTCTTC
v_call: TRBV2; clone_size: few; d_call: NA; j_call: TRBJ2-1; cdr3_aa: CASKQLANEQFF; cdr3_nt: TGTGCCAGCAAACAACTAGCAAATGAGCAGTTCTTC
v_call: TRBV7-2; clone_size: NA; d_call: NA; j_call: TRBJ2-1; cdr3_aa: CASSRLGPYNEQFF; cdr3_nt: TGTGCCAGCAGCCGACTGGGACCCTACAATGAGCAGTTCTTC
v_call: TRBV9; clone_size: NA; d_call: NA; j_call: TRBJ2-7; cdr3_aa: CASSPRRDGSYEQYF; cdr3_nt: TGTGCCAGCAGCCCAAGACGGGACGGCTCCTACGAGCAGTACTTC
v_call: TRBV11-3; clone_size: many; d_call: NA; j_call: TRBJ2-5; cdr3_aa: CASSSRSRQETQYF; cdr3_nt: TGTGCCAGCAGCTCCCGATCCCGCCAAGAGACCCAGTACTTC
v_call: TRBV11-2; clone_size: many; d_call: NA; j_call: TRBJ2-2; cdr3_aa: CASSLFTGELFF; cdr3_nt: TGTGCCAGCAGCTTATTCACCGGGGAGCTGTTTTTT